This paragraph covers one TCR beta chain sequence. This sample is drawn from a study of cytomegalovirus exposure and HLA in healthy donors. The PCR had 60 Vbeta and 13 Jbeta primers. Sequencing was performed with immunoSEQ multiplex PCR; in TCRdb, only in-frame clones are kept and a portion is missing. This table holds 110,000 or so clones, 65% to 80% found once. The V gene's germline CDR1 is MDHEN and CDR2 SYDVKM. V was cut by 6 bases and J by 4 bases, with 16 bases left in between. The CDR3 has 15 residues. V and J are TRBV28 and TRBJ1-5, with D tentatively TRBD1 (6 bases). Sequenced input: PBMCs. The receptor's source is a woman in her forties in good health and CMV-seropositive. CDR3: CASRSYRVNNQPQHF. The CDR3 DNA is TGTGCCAGCAGGTCGTACAGGGTGAATAATCAGCCCCAGCATTTT.